This TCR beta chain emerged from a study of blood T cell repertoires in COVID-19. In the study overall: The United States, Italy and Spain supplied acute and convalescent COVID-19 samples.

In this sample, this clone turned up once. Trimming removed 2 bases at V and 4 bases at J, with 14 bases between. This CDR3 is 15 amino acids long. Germline CDR1 MNHEY, CDR2 SVGAGI. Authors' processing steps: Reference gene primer amplification gave nucleated cell count estimates. Here immunoSEQ multiplex PCR was the method, and the copy in TCRdb shows in-frame clones only, minus some. That table gives V, J and clone size, and the DNA gave D and trimming. This sample yields approximately 150,000 clones, of which roughly nine tenths are seen a single time; about 1.5% belongs to the top ten. The source is a human donor in a cohort sampled during active COVID-19. Input material: peripheral blood. The chain employs TRBV6-5 and TRBJ1-2; possibly TRBD1 for D (6 bases). The CDR3 protein is CASSYPTGYGYGYTF. Written as DNA, the CDR3 is TGTGCCAGCAGTTACCCCACAGGGTACGGCTATGGCTACACCTTC.